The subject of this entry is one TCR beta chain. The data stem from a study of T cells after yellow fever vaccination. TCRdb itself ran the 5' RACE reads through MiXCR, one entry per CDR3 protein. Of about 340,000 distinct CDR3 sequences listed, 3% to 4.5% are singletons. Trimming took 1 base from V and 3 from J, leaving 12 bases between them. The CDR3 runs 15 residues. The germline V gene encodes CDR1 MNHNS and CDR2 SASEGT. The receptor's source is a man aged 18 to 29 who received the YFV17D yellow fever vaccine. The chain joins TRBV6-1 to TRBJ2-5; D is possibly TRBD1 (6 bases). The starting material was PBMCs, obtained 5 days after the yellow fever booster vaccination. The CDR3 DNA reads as TGTGCCAGCAGTGAAGTTACAGGGTCAAAAGAGACCCAGTACTTC. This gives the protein CASSEVTGSKETQYF.